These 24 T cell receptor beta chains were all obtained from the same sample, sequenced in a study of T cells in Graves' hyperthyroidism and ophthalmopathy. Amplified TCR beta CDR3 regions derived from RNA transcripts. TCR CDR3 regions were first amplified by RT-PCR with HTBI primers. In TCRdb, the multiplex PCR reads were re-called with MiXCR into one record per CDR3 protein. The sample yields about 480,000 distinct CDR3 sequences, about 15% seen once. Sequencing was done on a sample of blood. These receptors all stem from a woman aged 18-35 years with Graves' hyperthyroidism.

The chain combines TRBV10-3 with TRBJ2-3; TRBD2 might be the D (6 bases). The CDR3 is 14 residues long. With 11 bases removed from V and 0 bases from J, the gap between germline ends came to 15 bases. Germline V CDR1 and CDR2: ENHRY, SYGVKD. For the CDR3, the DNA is TGTGCCTCCCAGGAGGGAGTGAGCACAGATACGCAGTATTTT. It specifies CASQEGVSTDTQYF.

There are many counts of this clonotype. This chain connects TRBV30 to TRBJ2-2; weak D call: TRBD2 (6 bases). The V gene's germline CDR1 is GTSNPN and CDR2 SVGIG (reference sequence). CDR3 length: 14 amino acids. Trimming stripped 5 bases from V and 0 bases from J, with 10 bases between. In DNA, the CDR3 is TGTGCCTGGCGCGGGAACGCGAACACCGGGGAGCTGTTTTTT. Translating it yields CAWRGNANTGELFF.

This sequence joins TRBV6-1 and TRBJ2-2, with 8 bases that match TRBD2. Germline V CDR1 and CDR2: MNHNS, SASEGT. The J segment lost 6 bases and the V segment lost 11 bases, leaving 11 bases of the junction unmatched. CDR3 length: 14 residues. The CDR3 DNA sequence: TGTGCCGCATTCAAGCGGGAGTACCCCGGGGAGCTGTTTTTT. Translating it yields CAAFKREYPGELFF.

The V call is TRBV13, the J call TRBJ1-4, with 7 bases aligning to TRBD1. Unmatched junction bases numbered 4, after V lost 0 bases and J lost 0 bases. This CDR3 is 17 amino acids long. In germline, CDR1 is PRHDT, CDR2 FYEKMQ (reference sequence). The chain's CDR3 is CASSLGSTGATNEKLFF. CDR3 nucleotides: TGTGCCAGCAGCTTAGGATCTACAGGGGCAACTAATGAAAAACTGTTTTTT.

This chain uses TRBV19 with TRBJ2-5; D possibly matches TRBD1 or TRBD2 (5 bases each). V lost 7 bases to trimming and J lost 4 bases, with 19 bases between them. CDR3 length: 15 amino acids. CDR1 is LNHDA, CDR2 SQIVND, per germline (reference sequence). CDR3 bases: TGTGCCAGTACCGACATGGGGGTAGGTTCAGAGACCCAGTACTTC. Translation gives CASTDMGVGSETQYF.

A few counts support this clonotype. CDR3 in DNA: TGTGCCAGCAGTAAATGGGGGGAGGGTGGCAATGAGCAGTTCTTC. As protein: CASSKWGEGGNEQFF. The chain is built from TRBV25-1 and TRBJ2-1; 7 bases are a match to TRBD2. V lost 5 bases, J lost 6 bases, and 10 bases stayed unmatched. The CDR3 is 15 residues long. Germline V gives CDR1 MGHDK, CDR2 SYGVNS.

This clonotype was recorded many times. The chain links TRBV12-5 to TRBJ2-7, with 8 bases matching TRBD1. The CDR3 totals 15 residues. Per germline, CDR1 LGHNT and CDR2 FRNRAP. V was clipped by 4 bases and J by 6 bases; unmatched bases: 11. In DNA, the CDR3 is TGTGCTAGTGGTTCCTCAGGGGGCCGCTTTGGCGAGCAGTACTTC. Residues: CASGSSGGRFGEQYF.

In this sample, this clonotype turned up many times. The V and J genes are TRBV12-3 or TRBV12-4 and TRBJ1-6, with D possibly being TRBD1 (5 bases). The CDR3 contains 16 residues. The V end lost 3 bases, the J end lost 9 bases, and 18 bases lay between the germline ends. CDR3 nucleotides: TGTGCCAGCAGTTTGCACCGGGACCCCTTGGCTTCACCCCTCCACTTT. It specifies CASSLHRDPLASPLHF.

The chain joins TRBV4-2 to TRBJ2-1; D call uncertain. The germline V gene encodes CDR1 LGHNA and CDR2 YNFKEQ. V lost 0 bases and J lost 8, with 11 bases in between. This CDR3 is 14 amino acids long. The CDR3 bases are TGTGCCAGCAGCCAAGATGAGAGTACGGATGAGCAGTTCTTC. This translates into CASSQDESTDEQFF.

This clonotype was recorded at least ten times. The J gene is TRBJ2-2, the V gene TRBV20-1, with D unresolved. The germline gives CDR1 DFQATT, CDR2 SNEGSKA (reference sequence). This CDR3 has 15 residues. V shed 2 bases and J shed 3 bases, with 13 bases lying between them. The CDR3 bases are TGCAGTGCTAGATCCCCGGCCCGGGACACCGGGGAGCTGTTTTTT. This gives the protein CSARSPARDTGELFF.

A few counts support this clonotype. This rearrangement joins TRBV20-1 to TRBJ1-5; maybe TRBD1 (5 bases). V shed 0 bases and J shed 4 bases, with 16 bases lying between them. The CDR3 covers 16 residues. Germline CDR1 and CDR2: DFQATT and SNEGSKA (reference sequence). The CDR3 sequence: CSARDPRQQGNQPQHF. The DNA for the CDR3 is TGCAGTGCTAGAGACCCACGTCAGCAGGGAAATCAGCCCCAGCATTTT.

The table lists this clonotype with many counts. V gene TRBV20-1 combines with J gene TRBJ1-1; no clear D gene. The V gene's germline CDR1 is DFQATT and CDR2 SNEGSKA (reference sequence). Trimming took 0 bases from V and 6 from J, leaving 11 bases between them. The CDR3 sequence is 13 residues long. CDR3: CSARDWRAAEAFF. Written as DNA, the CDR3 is TGCAGTGCTAGAGATTGGCGTGCCGCTGAAGCTTTCTTT.

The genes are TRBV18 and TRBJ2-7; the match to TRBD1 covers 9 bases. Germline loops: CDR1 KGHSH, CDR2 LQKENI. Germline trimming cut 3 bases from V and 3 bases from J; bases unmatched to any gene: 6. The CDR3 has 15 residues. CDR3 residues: CASSPTGTGLYEQYF. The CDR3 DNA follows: TGTGCCAGCTCACCTACCGGGACAGGGCTCTACGAGCAGTACTTC.

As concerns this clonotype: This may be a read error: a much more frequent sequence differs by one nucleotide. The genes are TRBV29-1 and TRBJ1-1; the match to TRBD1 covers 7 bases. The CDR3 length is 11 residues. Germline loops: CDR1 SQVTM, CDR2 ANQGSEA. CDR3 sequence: CLAQTGTEAFF. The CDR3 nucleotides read TGCCTCGCTCAGACAGGGACTGAAGCTTTCTTT.

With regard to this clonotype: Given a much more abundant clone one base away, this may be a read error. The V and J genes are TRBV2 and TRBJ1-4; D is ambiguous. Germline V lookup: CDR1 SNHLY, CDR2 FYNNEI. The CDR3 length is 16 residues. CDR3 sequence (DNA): TGTGCCAGCAGTGGAGGTCTTTTGGGTCCTGATGAAGAACTGTTTTTT. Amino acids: CASSGGLLGPDEELFF.

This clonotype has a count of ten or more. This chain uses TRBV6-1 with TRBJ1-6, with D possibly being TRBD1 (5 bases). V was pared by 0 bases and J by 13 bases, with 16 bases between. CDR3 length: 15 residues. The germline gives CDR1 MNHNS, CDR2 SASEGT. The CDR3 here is CASSEAAAGFFPLHF. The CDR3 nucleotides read TGTGCCAGCAGTGAAGCGGCGGCAGGGTTTTTTCCCCTCCACTTT.

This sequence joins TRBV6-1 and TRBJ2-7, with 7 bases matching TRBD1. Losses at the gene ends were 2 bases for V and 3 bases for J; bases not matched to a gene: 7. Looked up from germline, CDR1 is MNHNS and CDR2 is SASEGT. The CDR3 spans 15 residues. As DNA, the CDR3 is TGTGCCAGCAGTGAAATGGGACAGACCTTCTACGAGCAGTACGTC. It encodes CASSEMGQTFYEQYV.

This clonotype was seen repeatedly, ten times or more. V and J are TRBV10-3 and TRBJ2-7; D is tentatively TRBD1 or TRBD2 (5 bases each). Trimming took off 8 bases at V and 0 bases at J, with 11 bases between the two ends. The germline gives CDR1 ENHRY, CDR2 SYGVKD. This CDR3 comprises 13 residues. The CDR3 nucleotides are TGTGCCATCGGGTCAGGGAGCTCCTACGAGCAGTACGTC. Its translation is CAIGSGSSYEQYV.

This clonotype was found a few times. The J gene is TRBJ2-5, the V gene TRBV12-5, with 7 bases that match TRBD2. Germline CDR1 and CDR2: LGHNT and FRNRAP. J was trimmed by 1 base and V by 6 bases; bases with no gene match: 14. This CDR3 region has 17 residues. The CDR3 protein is CASGPSRGEGLQETQYF. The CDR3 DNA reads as TGTGCTAGTGGCCCCTCCCGGGGGGAGGGGCTCCAAGAGACCCAGTACTTC.

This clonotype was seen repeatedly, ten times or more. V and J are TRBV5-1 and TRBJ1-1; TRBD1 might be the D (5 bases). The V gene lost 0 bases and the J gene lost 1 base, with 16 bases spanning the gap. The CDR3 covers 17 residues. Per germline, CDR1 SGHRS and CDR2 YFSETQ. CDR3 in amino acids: CASSLDQRPGRNTEAFF. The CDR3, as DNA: TGCGCCAGCAGCTTGGACCAGAGACCGGGACGGAACACTGAAGCTTTCTTT.

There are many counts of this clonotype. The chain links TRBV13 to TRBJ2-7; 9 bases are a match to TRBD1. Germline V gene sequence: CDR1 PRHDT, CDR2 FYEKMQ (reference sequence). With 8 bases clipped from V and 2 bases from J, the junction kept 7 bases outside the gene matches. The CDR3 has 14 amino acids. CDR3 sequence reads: CASRDRGRAYEQYF. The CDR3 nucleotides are TGTGCCAGCCGTGACAGGGGGAGGGCCTACGAGCAGTACTTC.

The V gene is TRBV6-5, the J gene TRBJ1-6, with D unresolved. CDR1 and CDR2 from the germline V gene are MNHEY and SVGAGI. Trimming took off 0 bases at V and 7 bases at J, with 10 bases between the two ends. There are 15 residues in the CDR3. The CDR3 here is CASSYSDVGNSPLHF. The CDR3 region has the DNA TGTGCCAGCAGTTACTCGGACGTAGGGAATTCACCCCTCCACTTT.

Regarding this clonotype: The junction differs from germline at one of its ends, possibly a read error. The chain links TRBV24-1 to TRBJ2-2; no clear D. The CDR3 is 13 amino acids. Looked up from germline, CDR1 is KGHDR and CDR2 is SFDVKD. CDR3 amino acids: CATGDFGTGELFF. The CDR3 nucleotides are TGTGCCACCGGTGATTTTGGCACCGGGGAGCTGTTTTTT.

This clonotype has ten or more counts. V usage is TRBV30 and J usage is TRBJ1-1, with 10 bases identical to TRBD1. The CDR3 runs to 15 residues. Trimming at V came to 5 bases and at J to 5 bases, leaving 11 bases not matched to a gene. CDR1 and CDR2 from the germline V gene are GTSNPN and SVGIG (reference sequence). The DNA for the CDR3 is TGTGCCTGGTCCCGACAGGGGGCGCGAAATACTGAAGCTTTCTTT. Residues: CAWSRQGARNTEAFF.